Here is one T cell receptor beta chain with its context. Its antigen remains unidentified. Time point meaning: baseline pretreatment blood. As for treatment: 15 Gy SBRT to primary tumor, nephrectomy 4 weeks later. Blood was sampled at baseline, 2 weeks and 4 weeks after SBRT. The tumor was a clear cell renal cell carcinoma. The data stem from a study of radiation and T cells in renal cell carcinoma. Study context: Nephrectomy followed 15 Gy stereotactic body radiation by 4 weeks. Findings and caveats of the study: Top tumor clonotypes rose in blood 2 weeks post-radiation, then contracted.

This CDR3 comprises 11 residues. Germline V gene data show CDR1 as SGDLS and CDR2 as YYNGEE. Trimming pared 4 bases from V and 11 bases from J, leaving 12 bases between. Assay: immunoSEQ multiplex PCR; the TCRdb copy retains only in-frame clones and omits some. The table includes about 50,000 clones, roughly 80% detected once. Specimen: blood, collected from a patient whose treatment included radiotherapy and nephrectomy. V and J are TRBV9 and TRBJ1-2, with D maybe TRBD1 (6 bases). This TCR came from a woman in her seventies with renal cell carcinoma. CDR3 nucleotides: TGTGCCAGCAGCTTAGGACAGAGGTACACCTTC. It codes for CASSLGQRYTF.